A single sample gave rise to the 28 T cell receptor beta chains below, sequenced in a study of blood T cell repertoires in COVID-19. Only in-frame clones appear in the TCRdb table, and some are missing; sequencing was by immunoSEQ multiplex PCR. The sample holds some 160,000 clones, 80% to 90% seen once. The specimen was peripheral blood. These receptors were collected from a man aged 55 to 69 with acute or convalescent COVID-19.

CDR3 in amino acids: CASSRQISGEQYF. The CDR3 nucleotides read TGTGCCAGCAGCCGACAGATTTCGGGCGAGCAGTACTTC. This chain uses TRBV16 with TRBJ2-7, with D tentatively TRBD1 (5 bases). V was clipped by 4 bases and J by 6 bases, with 13 bases between them. The CDR3 has 13 residues. Germline loops: CDR1 KGHSY, CDR2 FQNENV.

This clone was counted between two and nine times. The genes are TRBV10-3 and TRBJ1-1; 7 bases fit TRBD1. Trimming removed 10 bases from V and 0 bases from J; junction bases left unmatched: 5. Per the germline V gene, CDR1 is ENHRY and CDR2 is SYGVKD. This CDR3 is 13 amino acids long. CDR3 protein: CASTGEVNTEAFF. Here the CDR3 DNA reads TGTGCCAGCACAGGGGAGGTGAACACTGAAGCTTTCTTT.

The CDR3 reads CASRRTTGDEQFF. The CDR3 nucleotides are TGTGCCAGCAGGAGGACTACCGGGGATGAGCAGTTCTTC. The chain employs TRBV2 and TRBJ2-1, with a tentative D call TRBD2 (6 bases). This CDR3 has 13 residues. The V end lost 6 bases, the J end lost 8 bases, and 14 bases lay between the germline ends. Germline V gives CDR1 SNHLY, CDR2 FYNNEI.

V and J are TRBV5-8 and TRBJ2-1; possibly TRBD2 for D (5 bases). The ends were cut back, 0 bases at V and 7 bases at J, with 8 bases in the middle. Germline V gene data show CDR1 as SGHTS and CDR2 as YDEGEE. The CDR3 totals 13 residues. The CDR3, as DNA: TGTGCCAGCAGCTTGGATCGAGGGAATGAGCAGTTCTTC. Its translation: CASSLDRGNEQFF.

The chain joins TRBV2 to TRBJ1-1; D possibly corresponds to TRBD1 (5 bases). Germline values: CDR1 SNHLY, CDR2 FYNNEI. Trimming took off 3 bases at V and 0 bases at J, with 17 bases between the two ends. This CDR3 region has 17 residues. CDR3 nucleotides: TGTGCCAGCAGTGATTGGGGAACAGGACCATTGAACACTGAAGCTTTCTTT. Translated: CASSDWGTGPLNTEAFF.

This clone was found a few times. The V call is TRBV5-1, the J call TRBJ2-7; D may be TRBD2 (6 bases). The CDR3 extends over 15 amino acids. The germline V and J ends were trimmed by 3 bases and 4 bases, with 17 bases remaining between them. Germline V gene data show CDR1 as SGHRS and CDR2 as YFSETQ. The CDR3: CASSSRGSGNYEQYF. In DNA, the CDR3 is TGCGCCAGCAGCTCACGGGGGTCAGGTAATTACGAGCAGTACTTC.

The CDR3 spells CASSPPGGGGENTGELFF. CDR3 sequence (DNA): TGTGCCAGCAGCCCCCCCGGCGGTGGGGGGGAGAACACCGGGGAGCTGTTTTTT. This chain connects TRBV11-2 to TRBJ2-2, with 7 nucleotides matching TRBD2. The V and J ends lost 5 bases and 1 base, in that order; junction bases with no gene match: 13. The germline gives CDR1 SGHAT, CDR2 FQNNGV. The CDR3 totals 18 residues.

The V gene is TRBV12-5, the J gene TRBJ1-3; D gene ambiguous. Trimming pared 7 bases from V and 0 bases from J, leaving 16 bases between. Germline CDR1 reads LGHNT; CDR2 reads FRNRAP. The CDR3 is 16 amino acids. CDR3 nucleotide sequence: TGTGCTAGTGCGATAAAATTTGGGAGCTCTGGAAACACCATATATTTT. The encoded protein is CASAIKFGSSGNTIYF.

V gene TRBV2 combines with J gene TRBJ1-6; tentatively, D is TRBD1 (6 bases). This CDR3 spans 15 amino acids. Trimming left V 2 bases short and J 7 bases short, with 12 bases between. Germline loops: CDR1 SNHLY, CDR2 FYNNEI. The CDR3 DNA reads TGTGCCAGCAGTGAACGGGGGGCTTCGAATTCACCCCTCCACTTT. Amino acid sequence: CASSERGASNSPLHF.

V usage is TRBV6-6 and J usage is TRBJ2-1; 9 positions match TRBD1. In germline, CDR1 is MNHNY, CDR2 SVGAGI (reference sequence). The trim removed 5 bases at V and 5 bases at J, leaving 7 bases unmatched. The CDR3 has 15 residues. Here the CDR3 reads CASSETGGTNNEQFF. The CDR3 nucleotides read TGTGCCAGCAGTGAGACAGGGGGGACAAACAATGAGCAGTTCTTC.

CDR3 sequence reads: CATSRYGRSLEAFF. CDR3 DNA: TGTGCCACCAGCAGGTATGGTAGGAGCCTTGAAGCTTTCTTT. The genes are TRBV15 and TRBJ1-1; D is undetermined. The CDR3 runs to 14 residues. Deletions cut 3 bases from V and 7 bases from J, with 15 bases between. Germline-derived CDR1 and CDR2 are LNHNV and YYDKDF (reference sequence).

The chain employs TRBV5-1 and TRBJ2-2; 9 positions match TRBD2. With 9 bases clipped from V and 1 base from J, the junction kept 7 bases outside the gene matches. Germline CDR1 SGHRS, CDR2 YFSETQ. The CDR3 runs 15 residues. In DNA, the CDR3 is TGCGCCACCAGATTTAGCGGGGGGAACACCGGGGAGCTGTTTTTT. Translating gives CATRFSGGNTGELFF.

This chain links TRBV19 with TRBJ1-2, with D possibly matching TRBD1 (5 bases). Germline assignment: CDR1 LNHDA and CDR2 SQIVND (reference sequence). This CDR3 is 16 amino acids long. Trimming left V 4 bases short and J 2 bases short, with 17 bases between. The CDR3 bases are TGTGCCAGTAGTACCCTCCGGGGGAGGGCCAACTATGGCTACACCTTC. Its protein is CASSTLRGRANYGYTF.

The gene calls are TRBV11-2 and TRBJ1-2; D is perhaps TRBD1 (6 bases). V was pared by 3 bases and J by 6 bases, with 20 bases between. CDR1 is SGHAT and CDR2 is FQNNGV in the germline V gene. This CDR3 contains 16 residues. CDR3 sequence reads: CASSFLGARGLDGYTF. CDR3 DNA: TGTGCCAGCAGCTTCCTGGGGGCACGTGGATTGGATGGCTACACCTTC.

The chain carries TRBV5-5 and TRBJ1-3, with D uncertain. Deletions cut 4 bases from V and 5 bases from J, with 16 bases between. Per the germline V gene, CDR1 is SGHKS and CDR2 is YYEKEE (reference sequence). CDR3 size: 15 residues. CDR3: CASSREVDRRNTIYF. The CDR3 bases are TGTGCCAGCAGCCGTGAGGTGGATCGTCGAAACACCATATATTTT.

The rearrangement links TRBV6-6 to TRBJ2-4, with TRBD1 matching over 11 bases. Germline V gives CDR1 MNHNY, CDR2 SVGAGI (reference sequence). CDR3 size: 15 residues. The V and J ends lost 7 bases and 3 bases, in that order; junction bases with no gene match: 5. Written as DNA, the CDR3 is TGTGCCAGCATTCCCGGGACAGGGGGCAAAAACATTCAGTACTTC. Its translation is CASIPGTGGKNIQYF.

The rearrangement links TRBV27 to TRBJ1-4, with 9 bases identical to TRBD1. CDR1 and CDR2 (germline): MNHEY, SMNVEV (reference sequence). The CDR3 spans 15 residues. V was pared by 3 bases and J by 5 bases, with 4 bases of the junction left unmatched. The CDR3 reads CASSFRDRVNEKLFF. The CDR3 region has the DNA TGTGCCAGCAGTTTTAGGGACAGGGTCAATGAAAAACTGTTTTTT.

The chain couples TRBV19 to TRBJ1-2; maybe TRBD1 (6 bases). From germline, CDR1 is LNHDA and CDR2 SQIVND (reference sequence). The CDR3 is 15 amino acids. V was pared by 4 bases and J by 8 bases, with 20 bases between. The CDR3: CASSTPRQAERGYTF. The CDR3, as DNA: TGTGCCAGTAGTACCCCCCGACAGGCTGAGCGGGGCTACACCTTC.

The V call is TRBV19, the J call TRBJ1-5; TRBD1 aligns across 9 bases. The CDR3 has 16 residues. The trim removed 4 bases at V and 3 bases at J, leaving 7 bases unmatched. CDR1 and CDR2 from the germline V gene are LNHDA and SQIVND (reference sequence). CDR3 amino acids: CASSRGDRVDNQPQHF. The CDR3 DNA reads TGTGCCAGTAGTAGAGGGGACAGGGTGGACAATCAGCCCCAGCATTTT.

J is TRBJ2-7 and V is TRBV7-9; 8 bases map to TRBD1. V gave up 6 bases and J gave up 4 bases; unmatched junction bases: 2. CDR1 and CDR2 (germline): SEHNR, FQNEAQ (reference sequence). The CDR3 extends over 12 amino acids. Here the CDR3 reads CASRDREYEQYF. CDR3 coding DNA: TGTGCCAGCAGGGACAGGGAGTACGAGCAGTACTTC.

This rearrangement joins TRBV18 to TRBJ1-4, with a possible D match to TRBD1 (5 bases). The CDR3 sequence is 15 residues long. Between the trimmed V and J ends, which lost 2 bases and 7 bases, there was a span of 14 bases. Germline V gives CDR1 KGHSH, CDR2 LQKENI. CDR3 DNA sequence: TGTGCCAGCTCACCATTTGGAGGGACGGGTGAAAAACTGTTTTTT. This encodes CASSPFGGTGEKLFF.

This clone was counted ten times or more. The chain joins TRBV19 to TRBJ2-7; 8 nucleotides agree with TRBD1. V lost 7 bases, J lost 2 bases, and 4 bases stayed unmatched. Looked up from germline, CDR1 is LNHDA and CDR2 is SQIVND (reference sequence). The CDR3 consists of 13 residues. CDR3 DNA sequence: TGTGCCAGTAAAGGGACAGGCACCTACGAGCAGTACTTC. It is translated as CASKGTGTYEQYF.

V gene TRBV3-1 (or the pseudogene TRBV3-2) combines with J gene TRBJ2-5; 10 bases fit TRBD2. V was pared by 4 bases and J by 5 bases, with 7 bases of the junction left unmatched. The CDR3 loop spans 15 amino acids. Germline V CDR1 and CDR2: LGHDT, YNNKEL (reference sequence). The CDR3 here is CASSLKRGGGETQYF. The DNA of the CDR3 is TGTGCCAGCAGCCTTAAGCGGGGGGGAGGGGAGACCCAGTACTTC.

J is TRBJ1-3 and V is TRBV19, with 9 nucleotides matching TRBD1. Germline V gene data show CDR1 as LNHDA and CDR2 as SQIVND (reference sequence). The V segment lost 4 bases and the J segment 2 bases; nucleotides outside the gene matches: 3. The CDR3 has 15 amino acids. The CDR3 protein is CASSTRTGAGNTIYF. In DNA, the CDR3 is TGTGCCAGTAGTACCCGGACAGGGGCTGGAAACACCATATATTTT.

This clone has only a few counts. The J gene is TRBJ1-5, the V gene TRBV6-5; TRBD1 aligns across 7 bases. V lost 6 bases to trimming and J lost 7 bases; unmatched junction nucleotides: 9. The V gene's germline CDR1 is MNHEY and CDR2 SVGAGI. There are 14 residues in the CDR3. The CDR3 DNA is TGTGCCAGCAGGAACAGGGGCGGGGGGCAGCCCCAGCATTTT. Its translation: CASRNRGGGQPQHF.

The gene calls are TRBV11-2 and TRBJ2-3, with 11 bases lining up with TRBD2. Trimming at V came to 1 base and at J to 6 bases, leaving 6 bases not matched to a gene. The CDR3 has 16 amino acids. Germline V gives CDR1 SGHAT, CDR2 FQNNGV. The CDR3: CASSLVAGGPSDTQYF. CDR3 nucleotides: TGTGCCAGCAGCTTAGTAGCGGGGGGGCCGAGTGATACGCAGTATTTT.

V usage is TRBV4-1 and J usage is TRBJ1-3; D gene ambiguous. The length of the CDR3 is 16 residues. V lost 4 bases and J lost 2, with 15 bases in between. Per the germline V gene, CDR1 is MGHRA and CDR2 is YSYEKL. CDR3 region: CASSRSEVGTGNTIYF. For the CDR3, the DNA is TGCGCCAGCAGCCGGAGTGAAGTTGGAACTGGAAACACCATATATTTT.

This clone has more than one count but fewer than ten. This CDR3 reads CASSQDPGTGTHNEQFF. Here the CDR3 DNA reads TGCGCCAGCAGCCAAGATCCCGGAACAGGGACCCACAATGAGCAGTTCTTC. The genes are TRBV4-1 and TRBJ2-1, with D tentatively TRBD1 (6 bases). The germline V gene encodes CDR1 MGHRA and CDR2 YSYEKL. The CDR3 consists of 17 residues. V was pared by 0 bases and J by 5 bases, with 17 bases between.